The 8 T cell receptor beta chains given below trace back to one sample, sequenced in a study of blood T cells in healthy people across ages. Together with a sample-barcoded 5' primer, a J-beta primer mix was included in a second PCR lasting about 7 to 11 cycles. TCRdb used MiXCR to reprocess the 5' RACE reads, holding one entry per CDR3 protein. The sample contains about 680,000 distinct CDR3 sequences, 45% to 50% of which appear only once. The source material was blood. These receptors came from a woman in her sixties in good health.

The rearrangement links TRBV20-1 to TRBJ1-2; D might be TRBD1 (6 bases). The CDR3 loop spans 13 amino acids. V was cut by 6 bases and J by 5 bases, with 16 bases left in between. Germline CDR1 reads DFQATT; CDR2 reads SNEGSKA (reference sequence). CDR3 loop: CSARSGECYGYTF. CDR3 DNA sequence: TGCAGTGCACGTTCAGGGGAATGTTATGGCTACACCTTC.

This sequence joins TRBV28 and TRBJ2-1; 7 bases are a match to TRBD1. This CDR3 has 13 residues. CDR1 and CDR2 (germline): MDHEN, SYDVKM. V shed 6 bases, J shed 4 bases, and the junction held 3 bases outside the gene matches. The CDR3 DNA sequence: TGTGCCAGCAGGATACAGGGGTACAATGAGCAGTTCTTC. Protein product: CASRIQGYNEQFF.

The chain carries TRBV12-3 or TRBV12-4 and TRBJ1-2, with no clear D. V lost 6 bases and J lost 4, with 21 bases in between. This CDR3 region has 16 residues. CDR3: CASSTRTPSALYGYTF. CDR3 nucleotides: TGTGCCAGCAGCACTCGGACTCCATCGGCCCTCTATGGCTACACCTTC.

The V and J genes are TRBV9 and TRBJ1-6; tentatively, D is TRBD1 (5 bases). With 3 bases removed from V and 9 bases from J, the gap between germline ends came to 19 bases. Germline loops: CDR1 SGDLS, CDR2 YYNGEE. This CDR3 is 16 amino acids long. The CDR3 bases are TGTGCCAGCAGCGCTCGACGGTCTACCGGGGGTTCACCCCTCCACTTT. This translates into CASSARRSTGGSPLHF.

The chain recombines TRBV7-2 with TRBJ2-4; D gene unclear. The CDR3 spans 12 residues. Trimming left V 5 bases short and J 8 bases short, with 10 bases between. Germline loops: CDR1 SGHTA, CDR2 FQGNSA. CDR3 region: CASSPGFYIQYF. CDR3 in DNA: TGTGCCAGCAGCCCCGGCTTTTACATTCAGTACTTC.

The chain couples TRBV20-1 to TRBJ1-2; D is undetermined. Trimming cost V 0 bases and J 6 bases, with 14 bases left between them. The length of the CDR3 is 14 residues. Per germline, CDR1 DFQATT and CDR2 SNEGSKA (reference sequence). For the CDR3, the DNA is TGCAGTGCTAGAGATCCCCAGGCTCAGGATGGCTACACCTTC. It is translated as CSARDPQAQDGYTF.

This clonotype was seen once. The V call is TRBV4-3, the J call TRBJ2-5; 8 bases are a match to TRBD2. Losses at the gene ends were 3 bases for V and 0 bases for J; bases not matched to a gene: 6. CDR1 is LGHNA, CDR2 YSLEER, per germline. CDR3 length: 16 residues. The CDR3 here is CASSQGLAGHQETQYF. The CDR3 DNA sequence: TGCGCCAGCAGCCAGGGTTTAGCGGGGCACCAAGAGACCCAGTACTTC.

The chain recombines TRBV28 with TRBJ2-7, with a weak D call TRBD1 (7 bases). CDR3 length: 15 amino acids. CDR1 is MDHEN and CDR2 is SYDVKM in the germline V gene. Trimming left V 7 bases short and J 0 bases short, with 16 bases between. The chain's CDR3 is CASKWGAGGSYEQYF. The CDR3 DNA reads TGTGCCAGCAAATGGGGGGCAGGGGGCTCCTACGAGCAGTACTTC.